What follows are 17 T cell receptor beta chains derived from one specimen sequenced in a study of T cell responses to AZD1222 COVID-19 vaccine (dated by TCRdb to about 2021). The sample's time point label, decoded: baseline before first vaccination. What this sample's treatment or condition label stands for: meningococcal conjugate vaccine given as trial control. The library was prepared using the immunoSEQ multiplex PCR assay. TCRdb carries this immuneACCESS record with in-frame sequences only. Its versions omit some clonotypes, under half of them owing to an unresolved V gene in the studies checked, with the rest unexplained. For this sample there are roughly 180,000 clones; about 87% appear just once. Together, the top ten hold less than 3% of the sample. This material consisted of peripheral blood, taken on day 0 of MenACWY control vaccination. The receptors here all came from an adult in good health.

The J gene is TRBJ2-1, the V gene TRBV27; D unresolved. The ends were cut back, 0 bases at V and 6 bases at J, with 6 bases in the middle. Germline values: CDR1 MNHEY, CDR2 SMNVEV (reference sequence). This CDR3 is 13 amino acids long. CDR3 residues: CASSLSPPNEQFF. The CDR3 nucleotides are TGTGCCAGCAGTTTATCCCCCCCCAATGAGCAGTTCTTC.

The chain couples TRBV12-3 or TRBV12-4 to TRBJ1-5, with a possible D match to TRBD1 (6 bases). V lost 1 base to trimming and J lost 12 bases, with 10 bases between them. This CDR3 has 12 residues. As DNA, the CDR3 is TGTGCCAGCAGTTTAGGGGGGGCAGTCCAGCATTTT. Translation gives CASSLGGAVQHF.

This chain connects TRBV30 to TRBJ1-4, with a possible D match to TRBD1 (5 bases). The CDR3 consists of 13 residues. Germline CDR1 GTSNPN, CDR2 SVGIG (reference sequence). Trimming left V 4 bases short and J 4 bases short, with 10 bases between. The DNA for the CDR3 is TGTGCCTGGAACGGGGCGGATAATGAAAAACTGTTTTTT. Translation gives CAWNGADNEKLFF.

J is TRBJ2-7 and V is TRBV29-1, with TRBD2 matching 11 bases. The CDR3 sequence is 13 residues long. V gave up 6 bases and J gave up 3 bases; unmatched junction bases: 4. Germline-derived CDR1 and CDR2 are SQVTM and ANQGSEA. Written as DNA, the CDR3 is TGCAGCGTCCTACTAGCGGGAGTCTACGAGCAGTACTTC. Amino acids: CSVLLAGVYEQYF.

This rearrangement joins TRBV28 to TRBJ1-1; unclear D gene. This CDR3 contains 13 residues. CDR1 is MDHEN, CDR2 SYDVKM, per germline. The V end lost 6 bases, the J end lost 3 bases, and 11 bases lay between the germline ends. Written as DNA, the CDR3 is TGTGCCAGCAGCACGCCTGGGGACACTGAAGCTTTCTTT. Protein sequence: CASSTPGDTEAFF.

CDR3 in DNA: TGCAGTGCTAGTCCTAGCGGGGGGGCAGTTACGCAGTATTTT. It is translated as CSASPSGGAVTQYF. The J gene is TRBJ2-3, the V gene TRBV20-1; 12 bases map to TRBD2. In germline, CDR1 is DFQATT, CDR2 SNEGSKA (reference sequence). J was trimmed by 8 bases and V by 3 bases; bases with no gene match: 6. This CDR3 is built from 14 residues.

This clone was recorded a few times. This chain joins TRBV6-1 and TRBJ1-6, with D possibly matching TRBD1 (6 bases). Germline lookup yields CDR1 MNHNS and CDR2 SASEGT. The V gene lost 3 bases and the J gene lost 7 bases, with 13 bases spanning the gap. The CDR3 spans 15 residues. CDR3 region: CASSEQGSDNSPLHF. Here the CDR3 DNA reads TGTGCCAGCAGTGAGCAGGGGAGTGACAATTCACCCCTCCACTTT.

The V call is TRBV6-5, the J call TRBJ2-1; D is unresolved. CDR1 and CDR2 from the germline V gene are MNHEY and SVGAGI. The germline V and J ends were trimmed by 0 bases and 4 bases, with 7 bases remaining between them. The CDR3 runs to 14 residues. As DNA, the CDR3 is TGTGCCAGCAGTTACTCGCCTCCATACAATGAGCAGTTCTTC. Encoded protein: CASSYSPPYNEQFF.

The gene calls are TRBV19 and TRBJ1-1, with D uncertain. The CDR3 covers 11 residues. V was trimmed by 8 bases and J by 7 bases, leaving 11 bases between them. The V gene's germline CDR1 is LNHDA and CDR2 SQIVND (reference sequence). This CDR3 is CASYDGIEAFF. Written as DNA, the CDR3 is TGTGCCAGTTATGACGGAATTGAAGCTTTCTTT.

The chain combines TRBV10-3 with TRBJ1-5, with unresolved D. CDR1 is ENHRY, CDR2 SYGVKD, per germline. CDR3 length: 15 residues. The V end lost 3 bases, the J end lost 0 bases, and 9 bases lay between the germline ends. CDR3 residues: CAISDQISSNQPQHF. The CDR3 DNA follows: TGTGCCATCAGTGATCAGATCAGTAGCAATCAGCCCCAGCATTTT.

The rearrangement links TRBV29-1 to TRBJ2-5; D call uncertain. The CDR3 covers 10 residues. Germline values: CDR1 SQVTM, CDR2 ANQGSEA. Trimming stripped 5 bases from V and 4 bases from J, with 5 bases between. The CDR3 DNA follows: TGCAGCGTTACATCAGAGACCCAGTACTTC. Translation gives CSVTSETQYF.

This sequence joins TRBV4-2 and TRBJ1-1; D gene uncertain. The length of the CDR3 is 15 residues. The V end lost 0 bases, the J end lost 0 bases, and 8 bases lay between the germline ends. Germline V lookup: CDR1 LGHNA, CDR2 YNFKEQ. The CDR3 coding sequence is TGTGCCAGCAGCCAAGATAACGGCCTGAACACTGAAGCTTTCTTT. As protein: CASSQDNGLNTEAFF.

The chain combines TRBV12-3 or TRBV12-4 with TRBJ2-1; the D is unclear. V was trimmed by 5 bases and J by 10 bases, leaving 12 bases between them. This CDR3 has 12 amino acids. The chain's CDR3 is CASSGISAEQFF. The CDR3 DNA follows: TGTGCCAGCAGTGGCATTTCGGCAGAGCAGTTCTTC.

This sequence joins TRBV12-3 or TRBV12-4 and TRBJ2-1, with 7 bases identical to TRBD1. The CDR3 sequence is 11 residues long. The trim removed 8 bases at V and 8 bases at J, leaving 3 bases unmatched. CDR3 sequence: CASGQVDEQFF. The CDR3 coding sequence is TGTGCCAGCGGACAGGTTGATGAGCAGTTCTTC.

The rearrangement uses TRBV5-1 and TRBJ1-6; D is undetermined. Per the germline V gene, CDR1 is SGHRS and CDR2 is YFSETQ. The CDR3 extends over 13 amino acids. The V and J ends lost 2 bases and 10 bases respectively, with 10 bases between them. CDR3 sequence (DNA): TGCGCCAGCAGCTTCGAGGGAGACTCACCCCTCCACTTT. Residues: CASSFEGDSPLHF.

The rearrangement joins TRBV5-1 to TRBJ2-5; possibly TRBD1 for D (6 bases). Trimming left V 1 base short and J 2 bases short, with 9 bases between. Per germline, CDR1 SGHRS and CDR2 YFSETQ. The CDR3 has 14 amino acids. The CDR3 loop reads CASSLFTGQETQYF. CDR3 bases: TGCGCCAGCAGCTTGTTCACAGGGCAAGAGACCCAGTACTTC.

This chain connects TRBV24-1 to TRBJ2-2; D gene uncertain. This CDR3 spans 13 amino acids. Trimming pared 7 bases from V and 4 bases from J, leaving 9 bases between. CDR1 is KGHDR and CDR2 is SFDVKD in the germline V gene. The CDR3 DNA is TGTGCCACCAGCGATCCCCCCACCGGGGAGCTGTTTTTT. This translates into CATSDPPTGELFF.